This TCR beta chain was captured by sequencing in a study of STAT5B mutations in CD4+ large granular lymphocyte leukemia. Broader study findings: No patients shared main leukemic clonotypes, though roughly 27% appeared at low frequency elsewhere. Patient CD4-sorted repertoires stayed more clonal than healthy ones after leukemic-clone removal.

V lost 4 bases to trimming and J lost 2 bases, with 15 bases between them. The CDR3 extends over 15 amino acids. Notes on this clone: What it binds is unknown.

Sequencing was performed with immunoSEQ multiplex PCR; in TCRdb, only in-frame clones are kept and a portion is missing. Altogether tens of thousands of clones are present, about 70% being singletons, with the ten largest covering 1.5%. This chain uses TRBV6-7 with TRBJ2-7; D is ambiguous. TRBV6-7 is flagged as an ORF with uncertain function. The origin of this receptor is a human donor in good health. Material for sequencing was CD4+ T cells from blood buffy coats. CDR3 region: CASSSQAQEAYEQYF. The DNA of the CDR3 is TGTGCCAGCAGTTCTCAGGCGCAGGAAGCCTACGAGCAGTACTTC.